One sample yielded the 5 T cell receptor beta chains listed below, sequenced in a study of patients and donors after allogeneic stem cell transplantation (dated by TCRdb to 2020 to 2021). Library construction relied on RT-PCR. The run used a NextSeq 550. TCRdb ran its own pipeline on the public reads, namely fastp trimming at Q25 and MiXCR clone calling, and kept in-frame beta chains. Rows are combined by CDR3 protein, so each entry shows the most common genes and DNA. This sample has about 39,000 distinct CDR3 sequences in its table, and around a third of those were observed once. Less than 80% of the sample is in the top ten clones. Material for sequencing was blood, either unsorted or a sorted T cell fraction (not recorded which). The source is a human donor who was either an allogeneic HSCT recipient or a stem cell or donor lymphocyte infusion donor (not recorded which). It is not recorded whose cells these are; they may come from a transplant donor.

V is TRBV12-3 or TRBV12-4 and J is TRBJ1-2; D perhaps matches TRBD1 (6 bases). The CDR3 is 14 amino acids. V lost 5 bases and J lost 2, with 12 bases in between. CDR3 sequence (DNA): TGTGCCAGCAGTCTCGGACAGAGCAACTATGGCTACACCTTC. Protein sequence: CASSLGQSNYGYTF.

There are a few counts of this clonotype. The chain recombines TRBV10-3 with TRBJ2-1; 9 bases line up with TRBD2. V shed 7 bases, J shed 5 bases, and the junction held 9 bases outside the gene matches. CDR1 is ENHRY and CDR2 is SYGVKD in the germline V gene. The CDR3 extends over 15 amino acids. CDR3 in amino acids: CAITYSGRVDNEQFF. Here the CDR3 DNA reads TGTGCCATCACCTATAGCGGGAGAGTCGACAATGAGCAGTTCTTC.

This clonotype has a handful of counts. The chain recombines TRBV6-5 with TRBJ2-3; the D is unclear. Germline CDR1 is MNHEY and CDR2 is SVGAGI. The CDR3 sequence is 14 residues long. V lost 0 bases and J 4 bases, leaving 8 bases between the germline ends. CDR3 nucleotide sequence: TGTGCCAGCAGTTACTCCTTGTCCGCAGATACGCAGTATTTT. Its protein product is CASSYSLSADTQYF.

This chain links TRBV20-1 with TRBJ2-1; 7 bases are a match to TRBD1. Germline V gives CDR1 DFQATT, CDR2 SNEGSKA (reference sequence). The CDR3 length is 12 residues. The trim removed 5 bases at V and 6 bases at J, leaving 4 bases unmatched. The CDR3 sequence: CSALPGGNEQFF. Written as DNA, the CDR3 is TGCAGTGCTCTCCCAGGGGGCAATGAGCAGTTCTTC.

In its sample, this clonotype was seen a few times. The gene calls are TRBV27 and TRBJ2-2, with D perhaps matching TRBD1 (6 bases). The CDR3 totals 16 residues. Germline assignment: CDR1 MNHEY and CDR2 SMNVEV (reference sequence). V was shortened by 5 bases and J by 7 bases, with 20 bases between the two germline ends. The CDR3 region is CASSALGAATFGELFF. In DNA form, the CDR3 reads TGTGCCAGCAGTGCCCTGGGGGCAGCCACTTTCGGGGAGCTGTTTTTT.